The 18 T cell receptor beta chains below were found in one sample sequenced in a study of blood T cell repertoires in COVID-19. This table comes from immunoSEQ multiplex PCR, and its TCRdb copy is limited to in-frame clones, with some not included. In the table there are about 73,000 clones, 83% of which are singletons. Sequenced sample: peripheral blood. The source of these receptors is a woman between 55 and 75 years old with acute or convalescent COVID-19.

The rearrangement joins TRBV7-6 to TRBJ2-3; the D gene is possibly TRBD1 (6 bases). CDR1 is SGHVS and CDR2 is FNYEAQ in the germline V gene. CDR3 length: 15 residues. V lost 4 bases and J lost 2, with 13 bases in between. CDR3 bases: TGTGCCAGCAGCTCAAGTGGACAGCTCACAGATACGCAGTATTTT. Amino acids: CASSSSGQLTDTQYF.

The chain combines TRBV6-5 with TRBJ1-1; 10 nucleotides line up with TRBD1. Looked up from germline, CDR1 is MNHEY and CDR2 is SVGAGI. V gave up 7 bases and J gave up 8 bases; unmatched junction bases: 7. This CDR3 comprises 13 residues. The CDR3 here is CASMTGQGTEAFF. For the CDR3, the DNA is TGTGCCAGCATGACGGGACAGGGGACCGAAGCTTTCTTT.

The chain couples TRBV7-6 to TRBJ1-6; no reliable D call. CDR1 and CDR2 (germline): SGHVS, FNYEAQ. Trimming took off 0 bases at V and 9 bases at J, with 6 bases between the two ends. This CDR3 comprises 13 residues. CDR3: CASSLAEASPLHF. CDR3 sequence (DNA): TGTGCCAGCAGCTTAGCAGAGGCTTCACCCCTCCACTTT.

The rearrangement uses TRBV4-1 and TRBJ2-7, with D perhaps TRBD1 (6 bases). Germline CDR1 MGHRA, CDR2 YSYEKL. CDR3 length: 14 amino acids. Between the trimmed V and J ends, which lost 2 bases and 6 bases, there was a span of 14 bases. The CDR3 spells CASSQLTGAREQYF. The CDR3 DNA reads as TGCGCCAGCAGCCAATTGACAGGAGCCCGCGAGCAGTACTTC.

This clone showed up just a few times. This chain connects TRBV29-1 to TRBJ1-2; perhaps TRBD1 as D (5 bases). The CDR3 length is 14 residues. CDR1 and CDR2 (germline): SQVTM, ANQGSEA. The ends were cut back, 0 bases at V and 3 bases at J, with 11 bases in the middle. In DNA form, the CDR3 reads TGCAGCGTTGAAGACCGACAGATTTACTATGGCTACACCTTC. Amino acid sequence: CSVEDRQIYYGYTF.

This clone was detected only once. The rearrangement links TRBV30 to TRBJ2-4, with TRBD1 matching 7 bases. The germline V gene encodes CDR1 GTSNPN and CDR2 SVGIG (reference sequence). V dropped 3 bases and J dropped 7; count of bases not matched to a gene: 9. The length of the CDR3 is 14 residues. The CDR3 region is CAWRGYRGTNIQYF. In DNA, the CDR3 is TGTGCCTGGAGAGGTTACAGGGGTACGAACATTCAGTACTTC.

The chain employs TRBV12-3 or TRBV12-4 and TRBJ1-2, with 8 bases identical to TRBD1. With V trimmed by 5 bases and J by 5 bases, 4 bases remained unmatched. CDR3 length equals 13 residues. The CDR3 DNA sequence: TGTGCCAGCAGTACGGACAGGGTATATGGCTACACCTTC. Encoded protein: CASSTDRVYGYTF.

The V call is TRBV18, the J call TRBJ1-2; 7 nucleotides match TRBD1. CDR3 length equals 13 residues. V dropped 3 bases and J dropped 8; count of bases not matched to a gene: 6. In germline, CDR1 is KGHSH, CDR2 LQKENI. Here the CDR3 DNA reads TGTGCCAGCTCACCGGGACAGCTTGGGGGCTACACCTTC. Amino acid sequence: CASSPGQLGGYTF.

DNA for the CDR3: TGTGCCAGCAGCCAAGATTTGTCCGGCGGGGGCCGACATGGCTACACCTTC. Translated, it gives CASSQDLSGGGRHGYTF. The V call is TRBV3-1 (or the pseudogene TRBV3-2), the J call TRBJ1-2, with D perhaps matching TRBD1 (6 bases). The CDR3 has 17 amino acids. Trimming pared 0 bases from V and 6 bases from J, leaving 20 bases between. Germline CDR1 reads LGHDT; CDR2 reads YNNKEL (reference sequence).

This clone was seen just once. The chain employs TRBV11-2 and TRBJ1-1; D unclear. The V gene's germline CDR1 is SGHAT and CDR2 FQNNGV. The CDR3 runs to 14 residues. Trimming took 0 bases from V and 7 from J, leaving 12 bases between them. This CDR3 reads CASSLDRTGDEAFF. DNA of the CDR3: TGTGCCAGCAGCTTAGATCGTACGGGAGATGAAGCTTTCTTT.

This sequence joins TRBV5-1 and TRBJ2-3; 12 positions agree with TRBD2. Germline V gene lookup returns CDR1 SGHRS and CDR2 YFSETQ. J gave up 4 bases and V 0 bases, and 6 bases lay outside the gene matches. There are 17 residues in the CDR3. This CDR3 reads CASSLVKLAGGSDTQYF. CDR3 DNA sequence: TGCGCCAGCAGCTTGGTTAAACTAGCGGGGGGCTCAGATACGCAGTATTTT. The variable domain in full, with the rest retrieved from reference TRBV5-1 and TRBJ2-3, is KAGVTQTPRYLIKTRGQQVTLSCSPISGHRSVSWYQQTPGQGLQFLFEYFSETQRNKGNFPGRFSGRQFSNSRSEMNVSTLELGDSALYLCASSLVKLAGGSDTQYFGPGTRLTVL.

The gene calls are TRBV12-3 or TRBV12-4 and TRBJ1-5; D is unclear. The CDR3 totals 13 residues. The V gene lost 5 bases and the J gene lost 4 bases, with 9 bases spanning the gap. CDR3 sequence (DNA): TGTGCCAGCAGTCCTTTGAGGAATCAGCCCCAGCATTTT. Protein sequence: CASSPLRNQPQHF.

A single count supports this clone. J is TRBJ2-5 and V is TRBV2; maybe TRBD1 (5 bases). The CDR3 sequence is 14 residues long. CDR1 SNHLY and CDR2 FYNNEI come from the germline V gene. Deletions cut 2 bases from V and 3 bases from J, with 10 bases between. The CDR3 is CASSERAGKETQYF. DNA of the CDR3: TGTGCCAGCAGTGAAAGGGCAGGGAAAGAGACCCAGTACTTC.

This clone has a handful of counts. The V call is TRBV11-1, the J call TRBJ1-3; 11 bases align to TRBD1. The CDR3 covers 15 residues. J gave up 3 bases and V 3 bases, and 1 base lay outside the gene matches. Germline V gene lookup returns CDR1 SGHAT and CDR2 FQDESV (reference sequence). CDR3 residues: CASSLDRGLGNTIYF. CDR3 DNA sequence: TGTGCCAGCAGCTTGGACAGGGGGCTTGGAAACACCATATATTTT.

The gene calls are TRBV2 and TRBJ1-1; D may be TRBD1 (5 bases). Germline V CDR1 and CDR2: SNHLY, FYNNEI. The CDR3 covers 13 residues. V lost 9 bases to trimming and J lost 0 bases, with 11 bases between them. CDR3 region: CASIGAVNTEAFF. CDR3 in DNA: TGTGCCAGTATTGGGGCGGTGAACACTGAAGCTTTCTTT.

This clone was seen a few times. The genes are TRBV7-2 and TRBJ2-3; 9 nucleotides match TRBD1. The CDR3 is 15 amino acids. J lost 14 bases, V lost 1 base, and 13 bases had no gene match. Germline CDR1 SGHTA, CDR2 FQGNSA. CDR3 bases: TGTGCCAGCAGCTTAGACAGGGGGCAGTCTCTCAAGCCGTATTTT. Its translation: CASSLDRGQSLKPYF.

The chain uses TRBV13 and TRBJ1-5; 7 bases match TRBD1. The CDR3 runs 17 residues. V gave up 5 bases and J gave up 1 base; unmatched junction bases: 11. CDR1 and CDR2 from the germline V gene are PRHDT and FYEKMQ (reference sequence). CDR3 loop: CASSPRQGELSNQPQHF. The DNA for the CDR3 is TGTGCCAGCAGCCCCCGCCAGGGGGAGTTGAGCAATCAGCCCCAGCATTTT.

The CDR3 DNA reads as TGTGCCAGCAGCCAAGCGGGGTTAGGTGAAGCTTTCTTT. It encodes CASSQAGLGEAFF. The chain joins TRBV3-1 (or the pseudogene TRBV3-2) to TRBJ1-1; no reliable D call. The V and J ends lost 1 base and 7 bases respectively, with 10 bases between them. The CDR3 has 13 residues. Germline assignment: CDR1 LGHDT and CDR2 YNNKEL (reference sequence).